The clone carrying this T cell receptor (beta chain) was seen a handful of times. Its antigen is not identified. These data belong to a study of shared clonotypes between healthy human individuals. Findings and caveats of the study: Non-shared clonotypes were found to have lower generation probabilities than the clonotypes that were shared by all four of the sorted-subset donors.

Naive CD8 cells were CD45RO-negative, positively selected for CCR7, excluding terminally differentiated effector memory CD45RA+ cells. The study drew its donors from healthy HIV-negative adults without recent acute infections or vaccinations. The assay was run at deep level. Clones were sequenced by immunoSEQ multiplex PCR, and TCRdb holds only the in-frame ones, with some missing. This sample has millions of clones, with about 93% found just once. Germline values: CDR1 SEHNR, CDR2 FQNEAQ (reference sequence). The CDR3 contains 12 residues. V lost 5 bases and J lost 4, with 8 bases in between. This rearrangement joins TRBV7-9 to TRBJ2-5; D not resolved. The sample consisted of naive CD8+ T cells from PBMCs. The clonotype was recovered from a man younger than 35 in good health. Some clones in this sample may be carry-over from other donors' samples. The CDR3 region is CASSEPGETQYF. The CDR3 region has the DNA TGTGCCAGCAGCGAACCGGGAGAGACCCAGTACTTC.